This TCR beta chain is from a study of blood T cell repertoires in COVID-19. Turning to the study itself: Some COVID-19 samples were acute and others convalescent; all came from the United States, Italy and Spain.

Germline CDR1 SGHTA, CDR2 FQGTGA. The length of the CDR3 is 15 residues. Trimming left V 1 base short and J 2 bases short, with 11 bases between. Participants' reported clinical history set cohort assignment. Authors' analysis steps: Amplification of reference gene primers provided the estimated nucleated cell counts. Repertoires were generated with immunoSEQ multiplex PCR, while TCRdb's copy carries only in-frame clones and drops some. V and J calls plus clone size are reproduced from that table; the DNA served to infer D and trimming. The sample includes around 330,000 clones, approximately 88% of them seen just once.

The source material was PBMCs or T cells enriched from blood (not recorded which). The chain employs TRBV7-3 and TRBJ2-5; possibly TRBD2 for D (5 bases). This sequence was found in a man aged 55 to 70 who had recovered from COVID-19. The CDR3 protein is CASSLIGGLQETQYF. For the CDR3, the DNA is TGTGCCAGCAGCTTAATAGGAGGTCTACAAGAGACCCAGTACTTC. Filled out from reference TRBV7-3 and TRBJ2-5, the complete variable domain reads GAGVSQTPSNKVTEKGKYVELRCDPISGHTALYWYRQSLGQGPEFLIYFQGTGAADDSGLPNDRFFAVRPEGSVSTLKIQRTERGDSAVYLCASSLIGGLQETQYFGPGTRLLVL.